This TCR beta chain was captured in a study of read filtering for tumor transcriptome and immune sequencing. About the research overall: IR-seq gave about 3.5 to 10.27 million TCR reads per sample; RNA-seq gave roughly 80 to 1,400. General observations from the study: Dropping single-read clonotypes raised IR-seq and RNA-seq shared-clonotype correlation.

This library used around 400 ng RNA and molecular barcoded adaptors spanning alpha/delta and beta/gamma chains. MiXCR, applied by TCRdb to the reads, yields one record per CDR3 protein. The table shows about 24,000 distinct CDR3 sequences, with 20% to 25% occurring only once. At the time of active disease, bone marrow was collected from every patient. This clonotype rates as medium-sized. Antigen unknown. The receptor comes from a donor at least 40 years old with multiple myeloma. Sequencing was done on a sample of a population of CD138-negative cells sorted from bone marrow.

CDR3 DNA sequence: TGTGCCAGCAGCTTCCCCAACGGCGGGAGGTATGATGAGCAGTTCTTC. It translates to CASSFPNGGRYDEQFF. The chain employs TRBV5-6 and TRBJ2-1; TRBD2 matches 8 bases. The CDR3 extends over 16 amino acids. Looked up from germline, CDR1 is SGHDT and CDR2 is YYEEEE. V lost 2 bases, J lost 8 bases, and 12 bases stayed unmatched.